This TCR beta chain is drawn from a study of shared clonotypes between healthy human individuals. Overall study findings and caveats: Naive subsets generally had larger estimated richness than memory subsets.

The CDR3 totals 17 residues. V shed 3 bases, J shed 5 bases, and the junction held 13 bases outside the gene matches. Germline V lookup: CDR1 MNHEY, CDR2 SMNVEV (reference sequence). For sorted subsets, about 190 ng DNA per replicate equaled about 27,000 T cell genomes. Using immunoSEQ multiplex PCR, the repertoire was profiled, and TCRdb retains in-frame clones only, with some absent. Of over 700,000 clones detected, roughly 72% appear once; the ten largest clones hold more than 1.5%. Only a few counts were recorded for this clone. Its specificity is not known. The specimen was memory CD4+ T cells sorted from blood. Subset defined: CD45RA-negative fraction. The TCR was taken from a woman aged 25 to 39 in good health. This sequence joins TRBV27 and TRBJ2-5; TRBD2 aligns across 9 bases. This CDR3 reads CASSLEEGREGSETQYF. In DNA, the CDR3 is TGTGCCAGCAGTTTGGAAGAAGGGCGGGAGGGAAGTGAGACCCAGTACTTC.